The 21 T cell receptor beta chains below were found in one sample sequenced in a study of OX40 agonist ivuxolimab in advanced cancers. Here immunoSEQ multiplex PCR was the method, and the copy in TCRdb shows in-frame clones only, minus some. This sample has tens of thousands of clones; around 90% occur once, and the top ten carry less than 3%. The input for sequencing was CD4+ or CD8+ T cells sorted from blood, taken in a trial of the OX40 agonist ivuxolimab. Source of these receptors: an adult with an advanced solid tumor such as melanoma, head and neck, liver or kidney cancer.

The chain joins TRBV2 to TRBJ2-3; no definite D call. Germline CDR1 is SNHLY and CDR2 is FYNNEI. The CDR3 covers 15 residues. V gave up 4 bases and J gave up 1 base, with 12 bases separating them. The CDR3 loop reads CASSAPGGRTDTQYF. The CDR3 nucleotides read TGTGCCAGCAGTGCCCCCGGCGGTCGCACAGATACGCAGTATTTT.

In its sample, this clone was seen a few times. The chain uses TRBV19 and TRBJ2-7, with TRBD1 matching 8 bases. The V and J ends lost 3 bases and 2 bases, in that order; junction bases with no gene match: 6. This CDR3 comprises 15 residues. Germline V gene lookup returns CDR1 LNHDA and CDR2 SQIVND (reference sequence). The CDR3: CASSIWGQAPYEQYF. CDR3 DNA: TGTGCCAGTAGTATCTGGGGACAGGCCCCCTACGAGCAGTACTTC. The variable domain in full, completed from reference TRBV19 and TRBJ2-7, reads DGGITQSPKYLFRKEGQNVTLSCEQNLNHDAMYWYRQDPGQGLRLIYYSQIVNDFQKGDIAEGYSVSREKKESFPLTVTSAQKNPTAFYLCASSIWGQAPYEQYFGPGTRLTVT.

The table lists this clone with a count of one. This chain links TRBV29-1 with TRBJ2-1, with TRBD2 matching over 9 bases. Germline V gene sequence: CDR1 SQVTM, CDR2 ANQGSEA. This CDR3 has 14 residues. With V trimmed by 6 bases and J by 10 bases, 13 bases remained unmatched. The CDR3 nucleotides read TGCAGCGTCAAAGAGGCGGGAGGGCCAGCCGAGCAGTTCTTC. Its translation is CSVKEAGGPAEQFF.

J is TRBJ1-2 and V is TRBV30, with TRBD1 matching 7 bases. Germline V lookup: CDR1 GTSNPN, CDR2 SVGIG (reference sequence). The ends lost 0 bases at V and 8 bases at J; junction bases unmatched: 12. This CDR3 is 15 amino acids long. CDR3 protein: CAWSVSGGSLGGYTF. For the CDR3, the DNA is TGTGCCTGGAGTGTGTCAGGGGGGTCGCTTGGGGGCTACACCTTC. Filled out from reference TRBV30 and TRBJ1-2, the complete variable domain reads SQTIHQWPATLVQPVGSPLSLECTVEGTSNPNLYWYRQAAGRGLQLLFYSVGIGQISSEVPQNLSASRPQDRQFILSSKKLLLSDSGFYLCAWSVSGGSLGGYTFGSGTRLTVV.

This chain connects TRBV5-6 to TRBJ2-3; D gene ambiguous. The germline V and J ends were trimmed by 2 bases and 0 bases, with 10 bases remaining between them. CDR1 is SGHDT and CDR2 is YYEEEE in the germline V gene. The CDR3 sequence is 15 residues long. The CDR3: CASSLEDLSTDTQYF. The CDR3 DNA follows: TGTGCCAGCAGCTTAGAGGATCTCAGCACAGATACGCAGTATTTT.

The chain links TRBV7-9 to TRBJ2-1; TRBD1 matches 7 bases. J lost 6 bases, V lost 4 bases, and 6 bases had no gene match. The germline gives CDR1 SEHNR, CDR2 FQNEAQ (reference sequence). This CDR3 comprises 14 residues. In DNA, the CDR3 is TGTGCCAGCAGCTACCCCGGGACAGCCAATGAGCAGTTCTTC. As protein: CASSYPGTANEQFF.

The chain joins TRBV11-2 to TRBJ1-6, with TRBD1 identical over 9 bases. The CDR3 covers 13 residues. Per the germline V gene, CDR1 is SGHAT and CDR2 is FQNNGV. V shed 6 bases, J shed 9 bases, and the junction held 3 bases outside the gene matches. The CDR3 region has the DNA TGTGCCAGCAGACCGGACAGGGGTTCACCCCTCCACTTT. This codes for CASRPDRGSPLHF.

This clone has a single count. Here the CDR3 reads CASRPNGGFGYTF. Written as DNA, the CDR3 is TGTGCCAGCAGACCTAACGGCGGGTTCGGCTACACCTTC. The chain has TRBV6-4 and TRBJ1-2; D not resolved. Trimming removed 6 bases from V and 8 bases from J, with 16 bases in between. The germline V gene encodes CDR1 MRHNA and CDR2 SNTAGT. The CDR3 sequence is 13 residues long.

This clone was seen only a few times. The J gene is TRBJ1-6, the V gene TRBV5-6, with D unclear. Germline CDR1 SGHDT, CDR2 YYEEEE. CDR3 size: 15 residues. Trimming took 2 bases from V and 9 from J, leaving 15 bases between them. The DNA for the CDR3 is TGTGCCAGCAGCTTTGGGCAGCAAATTGGTTCACCCCTCCACTTT. Translation: CASSFGQQIGSPLHF. The variable domain in full, with the rest retrieved from reference TRBV5-6 and TRBJ1-6, is DAGVTQSPTHLIKTRGQQVTLRCSPKSGHDTVSWYQQALGQGPQFIFQYYEEEERQRGNFPDRFSGHQFPNYSSELNVNALLLGDSALYLCASSFGQQIGSPLHFGNGTRLTVT.

The count of this clone is one. This chain links TRBV11-1 with TRBJ2-7; no definite D call. Trimming stripped 5 bases from V and 0 bases from J, with 8 bases between. The CDR3 spans 13 residues. Germline V lookup: CDR1 SGHAT, CDR2 FQDESV (reference sequence). The CDR3 bases are TGTGCCAGCAGCAAGACGGACTCCTACGAGCAGTACTTC. This encodes CASSKTDSYEQYF.

The rearrangement uses TRBV7-3 and TRBJ2-1; the D gene is possibly TRBD2 (6 bases). V dropped 4 bases and J dropped 10 bases, with 14 bases sitting between them. The germline V gene has CDR1 SGHTA and CDR2 FQGTGA. CDR3 size: 13 residues. CDR3 sequence (DNA): TGTGCCAGCAGCTCTGGGACTCTGGACGAGCAGTTCTTC. It yields the protein CASSSGTLDEQFF.

This sequence joins TRBV5-4 and TRBJ2-6, with TRBD2 matching 9 bases. The CDR3 length is 20 residues. The germline CDR1 and CDR2 sequences are SGHNT and YYREEE (reference sequence). The trim removed 4 bases at V and 2 bases at J, leaving 16 bases unmatched. CDR3 coding DNA: TGTGCCAGCAGCCCCAGAGGCGGGAGGGTCCTCGGGGCTGGGGCCAACGTCCTGACTTTC. Translated: CASSPRGGRVLGAGANVLTF.

The chain employs TRBV11-1 and TRBJ1-3; no reliable D call. The germline V gene has CDR1 SGHAT and CDR2 FQDESV (reference sequence). This CDR3 spans 14 amino acids. The V end was cut by 5 bases, the J end by 0 bases, with 8 bases between. CDR3: CASSAGYSGNTIYF. The CDR3 DNA reads as TGTGCCAGCAGCGCCGGATACTCTGGAAACACCATATATTTT.

The rearrangement joins TRBV2 to TRBJ1-5; D unclear. The CDR3 sequence is 18 residues long. Per the germline V gene, CDR1 is SNHLY and CDR2 is FYNNEI. V was shortened by 7 bases and J by 0 bases, with 22 bases between the two germline ends. The CDR3 DNA reads as TGTGCCAGCACTAAAACCCCCCTGACAACCGTTAGCAATCAGCCCCAGCATTTT. Its protein is CASTKTPLTTVSNQPQHF.

The DNA of the CDR3 is TGTGCCAGCAGCCGGTACGACAGGGGATGGGTGAACACTGAAGCTTTCTTT. The encoded protein is CASSRYDRGWVNTEAFF. This chain uses TRBV5-6 with TRBJ1-1; TRBD1 matches 8 bases. Germline lookup yields CDR1 SGHDT and CDR2 YYEEEE. This CDR3 region has 17 residues. J lost 0 bases, V lost 4 bases, and 11 bases had no gene match. The full variable domain, rest sourced from reference TRBV5-6 and TRBJ1-1, is DAGVTQSPTHLIKTRGQQVTLRCSPKSGHDTVSWYQQALGQGPQFIFQYYEEEERQRGNFPDRFSGHQFPNYSSELNVNALLLGDSALYLCASSRYDRGWVNTEAFFGQGTRLTVV.

This chain connects TRBV2 to TRBJ2-5; D remains ambiguous. CDR1 and CDR2 from the germline V gene are SNHLY and FYNNEI. V was shortened by 5 bases and J by 5 bases, with 6 bases between the two germline ends. The CDR3 totals 11 residues. The CDR3 spells CASSPAETQYF. CDR3 DNA sequence: TGTGCCAGCAGTCCCGCGGAGACCCAGTACTTC.

The sample holds a few counts of this clone. The chain carries TRBV2 and TRBJ1-2; TRBD1 matches at 7 bases. Trimming cost V 2 bases and J 3 bases; bases outside gene matches: 3. The germline CDR1 and CDR2 sequences are SNHLY and FYNNEI. The CDR3 loop spans 14 amino acids. The CDR3 protein is CASSERGPDYGYTF. The CDR3 bases are TGTGCCAGCAGTGAAAGGGGGCCGGACTATGGCTACACCTTC.

V gene TRBV7-6 combines with J gene TRBJ2-6, with unresolved D. The CDR3 spans 16 residues. Germline CDR1 is SGHVS and CDR2 is FNYEAQ. Trimming took 2 bases from V and 0 from J, leaving 8 bases between them. CDR3 amino acids: CASSLSGASGANVLTF. CDR3 sequence (DNA): TGTGCCAGCAGCTTATCCGGCGCCTCTGGGGCCAACGTCCTGACTTTC. Using reference TRBV7-6 and TRBJ2-6 for the parts outside the CDR3, the full variable domain is GAGVSQSPRYKVTKRGQDVALRCDPISGHVSLYWYRQALGQGPEFLTYFNYEAQQDKSGLPNDRFSAERPEGSISTLTIQRTEQRDSAMYRCASSLSGASGANVLTFGAGSRLTVL.

This rearrangement joins TRBV5-1 to TRBJ1-2, with D possibly matching TRBD1 (6 bases). The CDR3 spans 16 residues. Trimming left V 5 bases short and J 5 bases short, with 22 bases between. The germline V gene has CDR1 SGHRS and CDR2 YFSETQ. CDR3 sequence: CASRSGTSAYFYGYTF. CDR3 coding DNA: TGCGCCAGCAGATCCGGGACATCGGCCTACTTTTATGGCTACACCTTC.

As DNA, the CDR3 is TGTGCCAGCTCACCGCGACGGGGTGGGAGCTACACCTTC. Translation gives CASSPRRGGSYTF. The chain links TRBV18 to TRBJ1-2; D not resolved. V lost 3 bases, J lost 9 bases, and 14 bases lay in between. This CDR3 has 13 amino acids. The germline gives CDR1 KGHSH, CDR2 LQKENI.

This clone was counted only a few times. This rearrangement joins TRBV27 to TRBJ1-1; D gene unclear. There are 13 residues in the CDR3. V shed 3 bases and J shed 1 base, with 6 bases lying between them. Germline V gene lookup returns CDR1 MNHEY and CDR2 SMNVEV (reference sequence). The chain's CDR3 is CASSLNRNTEAFF. The CDR3 bases are TGTGCCAGCAGTTTGAACAGGAACACTGAAGCTTTCTTT.